Here is one T cell receptor (beta chain) with its context. The CDR3 extends over 14 amino acids. After removal of 6 bases from V and 8 bases from J, the junction contained 12 bases not matched to a gene. Per the germline V gene, CDR1 is MDHEN and CDR2 is SYDVKM. Only in-frame clones appear in the TCRdb table, and some are missing; sequencing was by immunoSEQ multiplex PCR. The table lists 250,000 or so clones, around 84% of them singletons, with approximately 6.6% in the top ten. This sample is part of a study of blood T cell repertoires in COVID-19. About the study: Spain, Italy and the United States supplied samples that represented acute and convalescent COVID-19. PBMCs, B-cell-depleted T cells, or T cells provided the cDNA or gDNA that made up the material.

Individuals aged about 18 to 89 years were recruited from some 26 US areas. The sequenced material came from PBMCs or T cells enriched from blood (not recorded which). This TCR derives from a woman aged 45-65 years who had been exposed to COVID-19. The chain couples TRBV28 to TRBJ1-2; 7 positions agree with TRBD1. This CDR3 reads CASRTGTALGGYTF. CDR3 nucleotides: TGTGCCAGCAGAACCGGGACAGCCCTTGGCGGCTACACCTTC.